Here is one T cell receptor beta chain with its context. The antigen is not known. This specimen comes from a study of T-cell memory formation after mild COVID-19. Study-wide results and limits: Pre-infection memory held some responding clones, suggesting pre-existing cross-reactive T cells responded.

Germline-derived CDR1 and CDR2 are KGHSH and LQKENI. Between the trimmed V and J ends, which lost 1 base and 3 bases, there was a span of 18 bases. The CDR3 loop spans 17 amino acids. MiXCR, run by TCRdb on the 5' RACE reads, gives a single entry per CDR3 protein. Seen here are roughly 310,000 distinct CDR3 sequences, less than 20% observed once, and the top ten hold around 20%. The chain is built from TRBV18 and TRBJ1-1; D may be TRBD1 (5 bases). The sequence came from a man between 18 and 35 years old who had mild COVID-19 (a few samples of this study predate the infection). Cell type and time point are not known. The sample taken for sequencing was PBMCs or a T cell subset sorted from them (not recorded which). The CDR3 region is CASSPRAGVTSDTEAFF. As DNA, the CDR3 is TGTGCCAGCTCACCACGGGCGGGGGTTACATCGGACACTGAAGCTTTCTTT.